This entry lists 20 T cell receptor beta chains sequenced from one sample in a study of cytomegalovirus exposure and HLA in healthy donors. Both 60 Vbeta primers and 13 Jbeta primers went into the PCR. TCRdb keeps only in-frame clones here, not all; method: immunoSEQ multiplex PCR. The sample lists some 180,000 clones; around 75% were seen once. Sequenced material: PBMCs. All receptors come from a female donor in good health and CMV-seronegative.

This clone came up a few times. V is TRBV9 and J is TRBJ2-1; 7 nucleotides align to TRBD1. Germline V gene data show CDR1 as SGDLS and CDR2 as YYNGEE. The CDR3 spans 13 residues. With V trimmed by 3 bases and J by 9 bases, 6 bases remained unmatched. The CDR3 nucleotides read TGTGCCAGCAGCGATAACAGGGGTACTGAGCAGTTCTTC. The encoded protein is CASSDNRGTEQFF.

The rearrangement uses TRBV30 and TRBJ2-1, with a tentative D call TRBD1 (5 bases). The germline CDR1 and CDR2 sequences are GTSNPN and SVGIG (reference sequence). The CDR3 runs to 15 residues. Trimming cost V 7 bases and J 0 bases, with 16 bases left between them. The CDR3 nucleotides are TGTGCCTCCCGGTGGGGCCGCAGCTCCTACAATGAGCAGTTCTTC. As protein: CASRWGRSSYNEQFF.

The J gene is TRBJ2-7, the V gene TRBV9; 9 nucleotides align to TRBD2. This CDR3 spans 15 amino acids. V gave up 4 bases and J gave up 7 bases; unmatched junction bases: 12. Germline lookup yields CDR1 SGDLS and CDR2 YYNGEE. The CDR3, as DNA: TGTGCCAGCAGCCCCGGGGGGACTAGCCAAACGGAGCAGTACTTC. It codes for CASSPGGTSQTEQYF.

The V gene is TRBV7-9, the J gene TRBJ2-7; D possibly corresponds to TRBD2 (6 bases). The ends were cut back, 4 bases at V and 0 bases at J, with 16 bases in the middle. The CDR3 runs 16 residues. The germline CDR1 and CDR2 sequences are SEHNR and FQNEAQ (reference sequence). The CDR3 bases are TGTGCCAGCAGCTCCCCCCGGGAGTTCTTCTCCTACGAGCAGTACTTC. Amino acid sequence: CASSSPREFFSYEQYF.

The chain joins TRBV10-1 to TRBJ2-5; D might be TRBD2 (6 bases). The CDR3 length is 14 residues. V lost 3 bases to trimming and J lost 4 bases, with 12 bases between them. Germline V gene lookup returns CDR1 WNHNN and CDR2 SYGVQD (reference sequence). The CDR3 region has the DNA TGCGCCAGCAGTGATAAGGAGGAGGGAGAGACCCAGTACTTC. This codes for CASSDKEEGETQYF.

This rearrangement joins TRBV6-5 to TRBJ2-7, with 7 positions matching TRBD1. V gave up 6 bases and J gave up 6 bases; unmatched junction bases: 5. Germline V gene data show CDR1 as MNHEY and CDR2 as SVGAGI. This CDR3 contains 12 residues. CDR3 DNA: TGTGCCAGCAGCCAGACAGGGACCGAGCAGTACTTC. Protein: CASSQTGTEQYF.

The chain uses TRBV9 and TRBJ2-3, with TRBD2 identical over 8 bases. V lost 4 bases to trimming and J lost 6 bases; unmatched junction nucleotides: 13. CDR3 length equals 16 residues. Germline V gene data show CDR1 as SGDLS and CDR2 as YYNGEE. Written as DNA, the CDR3 is TGTGCCAGCAGCCCCGGGGGGGACTCCTCGGCCGATACGCAGTATTTT. Amino acids: CASSPGGDSSADTQYF.

The rearrangement links TRBV7-5 to TRBJ2-1; the table calls TRBD2, which could not be checked here. TRBV7-5 has pseudogene status. The CDR3 has 22 residues. The DNA of the CDR3 is TGTGCCAGAAGCTTGACCGGGACTAGCGGGAGTTTTGTCGGATCCCGATACAATGAGCAGTTCTTC. Protein product: CARSLTGTSGSFVGSRYNEQFF.

V is TRBV30 and J is TRBJ1-2, with 8 positions matching TRBD1. Germline V gene lookup returns CDR1 GTSNPN and CDR2 SVGIG (reference sequence). The CDR3 loop spans 12 amino acids. V gave up 3 bases and J gave up 7 bases; unmatched junction bases: 4. This chain's CDR3 is CAWSRGQIGYTF. As DNA, the CDR3 is TGTGCCTGGAGCAGGGGGCAGATTGGCTACACCTTC.

About this clone itself: The junction departs from the called germline gene at one end, perhaps through a read error. This sequence joins TRBV7-7 and TRBJ1-4; TRBD1 aligns across 10 bases. CDR3 length equals 15 residues. The germline V gene has CDR1 SSHAT and CDR2 FNYEAQ (reference sequence). CDR3 region: CASSHRDRGNEKLFF. DNA for the CDR3: TGTGCTAGCAGCCACCGGGACAGGGGTAATGAAAAACTGTTTTTT.

J is TRBJ2-1 and V is TRBV29-1; 14 bases align to TRBD2. This CDR3 comprises 14 residues. The germline V gene has CDR1 SQVTM and CDR2 ANQGSEA. Trimming took 7 bases from V and 9 from J; bases not matched to a gene: 8. CDR3 residues: CSAGGLAGVGEQFF. Written as DNA, the CDR3 is TGCAGCGCGGGGGGACTAGCGGGAGTTGGTGAGCAGTTCTTC.

J is TRBJ2-2 and V is TRBV27; 8 bases align to TRBD1. The CDR3 sequence is 16 residues long. V lost 7 bases, J lost 3 bases, and 10 bases stayed unmatched. Germline CDR1 MNHEY, CDR2 SMNVEV (reference sequence). CDR3 nucleotides: TGTGCCAGCACCCGGAACAGGGGGTCCTACACCGGGGAGCTGTTTTTT. Translation gives CASTRNRGSYTGELFF.

The gene calls are TRBV27 and TRBJ2-1, with D possibly TRBD2 on 6 matching bases. The CDR3 length is 17 residues. The germline V and J ends were trimmed by 4 bases and 1 base, with 17 bases remaining between them. The germline V gene has CDR1 MNHEY and CDR2 SMNVEV (reference sequence). CDR3: CASSSAPGRDSYNEQFF. CDR3 in DNA: TGTGCCAGCAGTTCGGCCCCGGGGCGGGATTCCTACAATGAGCAGTTCTTC.

The genes are TRBV5-6 and TRBJ2-5, with TRBD1 matching over 7 bases. Near its end, the DNA agrees better with TRBJ2-7, so the J call may be wrong. Germline V gene sequence: CDR1 SGHDT, CDR2 YYEEEE. CDR3 size: 14 residues. The CDR3: CASSFTGALGEQYF. Here the CDR3 DNA reads TGTGCCAGCAGCTTCACAGGGGCTTTGGGCGAGCAGTACTTC.

The J gene is TRBJ2-5, the V gene TRBV7-6, with TRBD1 matching over 10 bases. Germline V gene sequence: CDR1 SGHVS, CDR2 FNYEAQ. The trim removed 4 bases at V and 3 bases at J, leaving 2 bases unmatched. The CDR3 has 14 residues. CDR3 region: CASSSGQGKETQYF. The CDR3 region has the DNA TGTGCCAGCAGCTCGGGACAGGGGAAAGAGACCCAGTACTTC. Looking up the rest from reference TRBV7-6 and TRBJ2-5 gives the full variable domain: GAGVSQSPRYKVTKRGQDVALRCDPISGHVSLYWYRQALGQGPEFLTYFNYEAQQDKSGLPNDRFSAERPEGSISTLTIQRTEQRDSAMYRCASSSGQGKETQYFGPGTRLLVL.

This clone was recorded only once. This chain connects TRBV5-6 to TRBJ1-2, with a weak D call TRBD1 (6 bases). CDR1 SGHDT and CDR2 YYEEEE come from the germline V gene. V shed 2 bases and J shed 4 bases, with 12 bases lying between them. This CDR3 is built from 14 residues. The CDR3 DNA sequence: TGTGCCAGCAGCTTAGGGGGGGAGAGCTATGGCTACACCTTC. Translated: CASSLGGESYGYTF.

This clone was counted between two and nine times. The chain links TRBV29-1 to TRBJ2-3, with D uncertain. The V gene's germline CDR1 is SQVTM and CDR2 ANQGSEA. There are 10 residues in the CDR3. The V end was cut by 7 bases, the J end by 3 bases, with 5 bases between. This CDR3 reads CSAKTDTQYF. CDR3 in DNA: TGCAGCGCTAAGACAGATACGCAGTATTTT.

Note on this clone: Other DNA sequences within the sample encode an identical CDR3. The V gene is TRBV2, the J gene TRBJ2-7; D is uncertain. The CDR3 has 11 amino acids. Germline V gives CDR1 SNHLY, CDR2 FYNNEI. V was trimmed by 8 bases and J by 4 bases, leaving 9 bases between them. The CDR3 DNA sequence: TGTGCCAGCTCGAGAGGTTACGAGCAGTACTTC. Translated: CASSRGYEQYF.

The chain joins TRBV4-1 to TRBJ1-1; D is perhaps TRBD1 (5 bases). CDR1 is MGHRA, CDR2 YSYEKL, per germline. This CDR3 is 17 amino acids long. Trimming stripped 4 bases from V and 0 bases from J, with 18 bases between. The DNA for the CDR3 is TGCGCCAGCAGCCCATCGGGGGGGGGATCTCTGAACACTGAAGCTTTCTTT. Translation gives CASSPSGGGSLNTEAFF.

This clone was seen only a few times. The rearrangement uses TRBV29-1 and TRBJ2-3; D call uncertain. Looked up from germline, CDR1 is SQVTM and CDR2 is ANQGSEA. The CDR3 is made up of 12 amino acids. V was shortened by 7 bases and J by 0 bases, with 8 bases between the two germline ends. The CDR3 reads CSESLSTDTQYF. DNA of the CDR3: TGCAGCGAGAGCCTTAGCACAGATACGCAGTATTTT.